This record concerns one T cell receptor (beta chain) sequence. This specimen comes from a study of regulatory T cells in long-lasting Graves disease. This CDR3 contains 13 residues. Per germline, CDR1 SGHDN and CDR2 FVKESK. Time point defined: newly diagnosed GD, antithyroid drugs for less than 3 months. The TCR library was prepared using RNA isolated from PBMCs. Sequencing libraries for TCR beta were prepared with iRepertoire HTBI primers and Arm-PCR of CDR3 regions. One entry per CDR3 protein, called by TCRdb with MiXCR from the multiplex PCR reads. The sample contains about 420,000 distinct CDR3 sequences, around 17% of which appear only once. These same records also appear under a second study, on T cells in Graves' hyperthyroidism and ophthalmopathy. According to that study: The primer set for the first-round RT-PCR of the TCR CDR3 was HTBI.

The sequencing here drew on peripheral blood mononuclear cells (PBMCs), taken at new diagnosis, from a patient treated with antithyroid drugs. This clonotype was obtained from a woman between 18 and 29 years old with Graves disease. The gene calls are TRBV14 and TRBJ2-5; unclear D gene. The J call is in doubt because the DNA end fits TRBJ2-1 better. The CDR3 DNA follows: TGTGCCAGCAGCCAAGCCCTAAGGAGTGAGCAGTTCTTC. Its translation: CASSQALRSEQFF.